These T cell receptor beta chains were read from a single sample in a study of blood T cell repertoires in COVID-19. The method was immunoSEQ multiplex PCR; TCRdb's version includes in-frame clones alone and lacks a portion of them. The table includes about 160,000 clones, over 60% detected once. Sequencing was done on a sample of peripheral blood. The receptors stem from a man in his 60s with acute or convalescent COVID-19. CDR3s include the opening cysteine and the closing phenylalanine or tryptophan. Each record gives: J gene, D gene, V gene, clone size, CDR3 DNA, CDR3 protein. D genes are given only for firm matches. A row's size may be missing; if present it is once, few, many or a size class.

j_call: TRBJ2-3; d_call: NA; v_call: TRBV10-2; clone_size: NA; cdr3_nt: TGCGCCAGCAGTGTTCTTAGCACAGATACGCAGTATTTT; cdr3_aa: CASSVLSTDTQYF
j_call: TRBJ2-2; d_call: TRBD1; v_call: TRBV29-1; clone_size: NA; cdr3_nt: TGCAGCGTTGACGTCCCGGGACAGGGTGGGGTTAGGGAGCTGTTTTTT; cdr3_aa: CSVDVPGQGGVRELFF
j_call: TRBJ2-6; d_call: TRBD1; v_call: TRBV5-1; clone_size: NA; cdr3_nt: TGCGCCAGCAATTCGGGACAGGGAGGCTCTGGGGCCAACGTCCTGACTTTC; cdr3_aa: CASNSGQGGSGANVLTF
j_call: TRBJ2-1; d_call: TRBD1; v_call: TRBV7-2; clone_size: NA; cdr3_nt: TGTGCCAGCAGCACGAACAGGGGTAATGAGCAGTTCTTC; cdr3_aa: CASSTNRGNEQFF
j_call: TRBJ2-2; d_call: NA; v_call: TRBV6-2/TRBV6-3; clone_size: NA; cdr3_nt: TGTGCCAGCAGTTATGGACACAACACCGGGGAGCTGTTTTTT; cdr3_aa: CASSYGHNTGELFF
j_call: TRBJ1-2; d_call: NA; v_call: TRBV7-2; clone_size: NA; cdr3_nt: TGTGCCAGCAGCAACAGCTATGGCTACACCTTC; cdr3_aa: CASSNSYGYTF
j_call: TRBJ1-1; d_call: TRBD1; v_call: TRBV5-5; clone_size: NA; cdr3_nt: TGTGCCAGCAGCCCCGACAGGGTGAACACTGAAGCTTTCTTT; cdr3_aa: CASSPDRVNTEAFF
j_call: TRBJ1-5; d_call: NA; v_call: TRBV4-3; clone_size: NA; cdr3_nt: TGCGCCAGCAGCCAAGTACAGGGTGATCAGCCCCAGCATTTT; cdr3_aa: CASSQVQGDQPQHF
j_call: TRBJ2-7; d_call: NA; v_call: TRBV12-3/TRBV12-4; clone_size: NA; cdr3_nt: TGTGCCAGCAGCTCACAACGCTACGAGCAGTACTTC; cdr3_aa: CASSSQRYEQYF
j_call: TRBJ2-1; d_call: TRBD1; v_call: TRBV5-1; clone_size: NA; cdr3_nt: TGCGCCAGCAGATGGGACAGGGGGGGAGTTGAGCAGTTCTTC; cdr3_aa: CASRWDRGGVEQFF
j_call: TRBJ1-5; d_call: NA; v_call: TRBV3-1/TRBV3-2; clone_size: few; cdr3_nt: TGTGCCAGCAGCCAAAACCAGGGGAATCAGCCCCAGCATTTT; cdr3_aa: CASSQNQGNQPQHF
j_call: TRBJ1-1; d_call: NA; v_call: TRBV19; clone_size: NA; cdr3_nt: TGTGCCAGTAGTATAGGGTTAGGGGTGAACACTGAAGCTTTCTTT; cdr3_aa: CASSIGLGVNTEAFF
j_call: TRBJ2-7; d_call: TRBD2; v_call: TRBV10-2; clone_size: NA; cdr3_nt: TGCGCCAGCAGCAAGCGGGAACGCTCCTACGAGCAGTACTTC; cdr3_aa: CASSKRERSYEQYF
j_call: TRBJ2-4; d_call: NA; v_call: TRBV9; clone_size: few; cdr3_nt: TGTGCCAGCAGCGTAGGGGGGGTTGAGAACATTCAGTACTTC; cdr3_aa: CASSVGGVENIQYF
j_call: TRBJ2-3; d_call: NA; v_call: TRBV10-3; clone_size: NA; cdr3_nt: TGTGCCATCAGCGGACAGTCTAGCACAGATACGCAGTATTTT; cdr3_aa: CAISGQSSTDTQYF
j_call: TRBJ1-4; d_call: NA; v_call: TRBV30; clone_size: NA; cdr3_nt: TGTGCCTGGAGTGAACAATTAGAAAAACTGTTTTTT; cdr3_aa: CAWSEQLEKLFF
j_call: TRBJ1-2; d_call: TRBD1; v_call: TRBV27; clone_size: NA; cdr3_nt: TGTGCCAGCAGGAGACGGGACAGGGGATCTTATGGCTACACCTTC; cdr3_aa: CASRRRDRGSYGYTF
j_call: TRBJ2-1; d_call: NA; v_call: TRBV7-3; clone_size: NA; cdr3_nt: TGTGCCAGCAGTCGGGACACCTCATACAATGAGCAGTTCTTC; cdr3_aa: CASSRDTSYNEQFF
j_call: TRBJ1-6; d_call: NA; v_call: TRBV7-9; clone_size: few; cdr3_nt: TGTGCCAGCAGCCCCAACACCCCTGATTCACCCCTCCACTTT; cdr3_aa: CASSPNTPDSPLHF
j_call: TRBJ2-2; d_call: NA; v_call: TRBV11-2; clone_size: NA; cdr3_nt: TGTGCCAGCAGCTTAGGTCTCAGGGTAATGAACGGGGAGCTGTTTTTT; cdr3_aa: CASSLGLRVMNGELFF
j_call: TRBJ1-2; d_call: TRBD1; v_call: TRBV6-1; clone_size: NA; cdr3_nt: TGTGCCAGCAGTGAAGCATACAGGGGCAATGGCTACACCTTC; cdr3_aa: CASSEAYRGNGYTF
j_call: TRBJ1-6; d_call: TRBD1; v_call: TRBV5-1; clone_size: NA; cdr3_nt: TGCGCCAGCAGCGCAGGGACAGGGGCATCACCCCTCCACTTT; cdr3_aa: CASSAGTGASPLHF
j_call: TRBJ2-7; d_call: NA; v_call: TRBV29-1; clone_size: NA; cdr3_nt: TGCAGCGTTGTGGGGATACAGGACGAGCAGTACTTC; cdr3_aa: CSVVGIQDEQYF
j_call: TRBJ1-5; d_call: NA; v_call: TRBV27; clone_size: NA; cdr3_nt: TGTGCCAGCGCCAAAGGGACATTCCCCGGTCAGCCCCAGCATTTT; cdr3_aa: CASAKGTFPGQPQHF
j_call: TRBJ2-3; d_call: TRBD1; v_call: TRBV2; clone_size: NA; cdr3_nt: TGTGCCAGGGCAGGGGGCGCGGGCACAGATACGCAGTATTTT; cdr3_aa: CARAGGAGTDTQYF
j_call: TRBJ2-7; d_call: TRBD1; v_call: TRBV25-1; clone_size: NA; cdr3_nt: TGTGCCAGCAGCGAGCCGGGACAGGAAGACTACGAGCAGTACTTC; cdr3_aa: CASSEPGQEDYEQYF
j_call: TRBJ2-5; d_call: TRBD1; v_call: TRBV6-5; clone_size: NA; cdr3_nt: TGTGCCAGCAGTTACACAACAGGGGAGGAGACCCAGTACTTC; cdr3_aa: CASSYTTGEETQYF
j_call: TRBJ2-2; d_call: TRBD2; v_call: TRBV25-1; clone_size: NA; cdr3_nt: TGTGCCAGCAGTTCCAAGCGGGGGTCTCCTACCGGGGAGCTGTTTTTT; cdr3_aa: CASSSKRGSPTGELFF
j_call: TRBJ2-2; d_call: TRBD2; v_call: TRBV3-1/TRBV3-2; clone_size: NA; cdr3_nt: TGTGCCAGCAGCCAAGATCCCAAACTAGCGGACACCGGGGAGCTGTTTTTT; cdr3_aa: CASSQDPKLADTGELFF
j_call: TRBJ2-5; d_call: TRBD1; v_call: TRBV4-1; clone_size: NA; cdr3_nt: TGCGCCAGCAGCCAGAGCACAGGGGTGGGGGAGACCCAGTACTTC; cdr3_aa: CASSQSTGVGETQYF
j_call: TRBJ2-3; d_call: TRBD2; v_call: TRBV2; clone_size: NA; cdr3_nt: TGTGCCAGCAGACCGGGACTAGCGGGGGGGAGCACAGATACGCAGTATTTT; cdr3_aa: CASRPGLAGGSTDTQYF
j_call: TRBJ1-5; d_call: NA; v_call: TRBV2; clone_size: once; cdr3_nt: TGTGCCAGCAGTTTCCCCTATAGCAATCAGCCCCAGCATTTT; cdr3_aa: CASSFPYSNQPQHF
j_call: TRBJ1-1; d_call: NA; v_call: TRBV19; clone_size: NA; cdr3_nt: TGTGCCAGTAGTATGACTGGCCTGGGCACTGAAGCTTTCTTT; cdr3_aa: CASSMTGLGTEAFF
j_call: TRBJ1-1; d_call: NA; v_call: TRBV29-1; clone_size: NA; cdr3_nt: TGCAGCGTTGAAGGAGCGAACACTGAAGCTTTCTTT; cdr3_aa: CSVEGANTEAFF
j_call: TRBJ2-1; d_call: TRBD1; v_call: TRBV5-1; clone_size: NA; cdr3_nt: TGCGCCAGCAGCGTTTCGGGACAGAGCTCCTACAATGAGCAGTTCTTC; cdr3_aa: CASSVSGQSSYNEQFF
j_call: TRBJ1-4; d_call: NA; v_call: TRBV5-8; clone_size: once; cdr3_nt: TGTGCCAGCAGCTTCGTGGCCTCAACTAATGAAAAACTGTTTTTT; cdr3_aa: CASSFVASTNEKLFF
j_call: TRBJ2-3; d_call: TRBD1; v_call: TRBV30; clone_size: NA; cdr3_nt: TGTGCCTGGAGGACAGGGGGTACCACAGATACGCAGTATTTT; cdr3_aa: CAWRTGGTTDTQYF
j_call: TRBJ2-5; d_call: NA; v_call: TRBV15; clone_size: NA; cdr3_nt: TGTGCCACCAGCAGGACAGGTCCTGAAGAGACCCAGTACTTC; cdr3_aa: CATSRTGPEETQYF
j_call: TRBJ2-5; d_call: TRBD2; v_call: TRBV9; clone_size: NA; cdr3_nt: TGTGCCAGCAGCGTAGGAACTAGCGGTCGGGAGACCCAGTACTTC; cdr3_aa: CASSVGTSGRETQYF
j_call: TRBJ2-1; d_call: TRBD1; v_call: TRBV6-5; clone_size: NA; cdr3_nt: TGTGCCAGCAGTTACTCTCAGGGGGCGCAAGATGAGCAGTTCTTC; cdr3_aa: CASSYSQGAQDEQFF